A selection of T cell receptor beta chains follows, all from one sample in a study of blood T cell repertoires in COVID-19. The data were produced by immunoSEQ multiplex PCR, yet TCRdb's version contains in-frame clones alone and is incomplete. The profile shows about 150,000 clones, 80% of them singletons. The sample consisted of peripheral blood. The receptors were gathered from a man aged 55 to 69 with acute or convalescent COVID-19. Each CDR3 is given with its conserved first and last residue. D genes are given only for firm matches. Clone size is shown for a subset of rows, as once, few, many or a class of expanded clone.

J gene | clone size | D gene | V gene | CDR3 DNA | CDR3 protein
TRBJ2-5 | - | TRBD2 | TRBV5-4 | TGTGCCAGCAGCCGCCGAGCGGGAGCGGAGACCCAGTACTTC | CASSRRAGAETQYF
TRBJ2-1 | once | - | TRBV10-3 | TGTGCCATCAGGGGCGGGGCAGGGGGCTCCTACAATGAGCAGTTCTTC | CAIRGGAGGSYNEQFF
TRBJ1-1 | - | - | TRBV3-1/TRBV3-2 | TGTGCCAGCAGCCAAGAAGTAGGTGGGGCCTTGAAAGCTGAAGCTTTCTTT | CASSQEVGGALKAEAFF
TRBJ2-7 | - | - | TRBV7-9 | TGTGCCAGCAGCTTAGATGTTGCAGGTACCCGATACGAGCAGTACTTC | CASSLDVAGTRYEQYF
TRBJ2-2 | - | TRBD2 | TRBV5-6 | TGTGCCAGCAAGGAGCGGGGAGACGGGGAGCTGTTTTTT | CASKERGDGELFF
TRBJ1-1 | - | - | TRBV12-3/TRBV12-4 | TGTGCCAGCAGTTGGGGCGCTGGGGCTGAAGCTTTCTTT | CASSWGAGAEAFF
TRBJ1-2 | - | - | TRBV19 | TGTGCCAGTGGACGAGAGGGCCGACGTAACTATGGCTACACCTTC | CASGREGRRNYGYTF
TRBJ2-5 | - | TRBD1 | TRBV12-3/TRBV12-4 | TGTGCCAGCAGTCTTGGACAGGTAGAGACCCAGTACTTC | CASSLGQVETQYF
TRBJ2-7 | - | TRBD1 | TRBV6-1 | TGTGCCAGCAATGAAGGGGGGACAGGGGGCCGCGAGCAGTACTTC | CASNEGGTGGREQYF
TRBJ2-1 | once | TRBD2 | TRBV10-3 | TGTGCCATCTCCGGGACTAGCGGTCAGCAGTTCTTC | CAISGTSGQQFF
TRBJ1-1 | - | - | TRBV5-6 | TGTGCCAGCAGCTTTCCGGGCACTGAAGCTTTCTTT | CASSFPGTEAFF
TRBJ1-5 | - | - | TRBV6-5 | TGTGCCAGCAGTTCAGGCACCAATCAGCCCCAGCATTTT | CASSSGTNQPQHF
TRBJ2-3 | - | TRBD1 | TRBV19 | TGTGCCAGTAGTAGACAGGGGAGCACAGATACGCAGTATTTT | CASSRQGSTDTQYF
TRBJ2-7 | once | - | TRBV5-4 | TGTGCCAGCAGCTTAATCTCCAGGGGATCTTACGAGCAGTACTTC | CASSLISRGSYEQYF
TRBJ2-1 | - | TRBD1 | TRBV6-6 | TGTGCCAGCAGAAACGGACAGGGGGCAAACAATGAGCAGTTCTTC | CASRNGQGANNEQFF
TRBJ1-5 | - | - | TRBV6-1 | TGTGCCAGCAGTGAACTTGGCCTTACCAATCAGCCCCAGCATTTT | CASSELGLTNQPQHF
TRBJ1-2 | once | TRBD1 | TRBV27 | TGTGCCAGCAGTCCTCGGGACAGGGCTATTTCTGGCTACACCTTC | CASSPRDRAISGYTF
TRBJ1-2 | few | - | TRBV6-5 | TGTGCCAGCACCGAAAACTGGCAGGGCGGCTACACCTTC | CASTENWQGGYTF
TRBJ2-1 | - | - | TRBV19 | TGTGCCAGTAGTATAGTCGGGACAACCGACAATGAGCAGTTCTTC | CASSIVGTTDNEQFF
TRBJ1-4 | - | TRBD1 | TRBV5-1 | TGCGCCAGCAGCACAGGACAGGGGAATGAAAAACTGTTTTTT | CASSTGQGNEKLFF
TRBJ1-1 | once | TRBD1 | TRBV2 | TGTGCCAGCGTTCGCGGGACAGGGGGCGCAGCCGCAGCTTTCTTT | CASVRGTGGAAAAFF
TRBJ1-5 | - | - | TRBV10-3 | TGTGCCATCAGTTCTCCGGAGGGGGGGCAGCCCCAGCATTTT | CAISSPEGGQPQHF